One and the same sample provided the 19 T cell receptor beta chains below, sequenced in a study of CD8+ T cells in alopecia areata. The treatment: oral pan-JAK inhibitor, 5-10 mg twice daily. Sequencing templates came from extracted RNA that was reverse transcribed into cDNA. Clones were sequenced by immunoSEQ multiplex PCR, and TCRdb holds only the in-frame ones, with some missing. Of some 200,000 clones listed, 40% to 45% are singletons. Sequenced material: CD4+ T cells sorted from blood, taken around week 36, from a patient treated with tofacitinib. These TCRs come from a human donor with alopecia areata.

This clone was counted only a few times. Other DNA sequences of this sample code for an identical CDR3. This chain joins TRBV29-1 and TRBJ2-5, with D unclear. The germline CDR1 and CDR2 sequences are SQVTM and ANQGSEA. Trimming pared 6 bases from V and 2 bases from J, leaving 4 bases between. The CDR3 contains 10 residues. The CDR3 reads CSVDQETQYF. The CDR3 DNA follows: TGCAGCGTAGATCAAGAGACCCAGTACTTC.

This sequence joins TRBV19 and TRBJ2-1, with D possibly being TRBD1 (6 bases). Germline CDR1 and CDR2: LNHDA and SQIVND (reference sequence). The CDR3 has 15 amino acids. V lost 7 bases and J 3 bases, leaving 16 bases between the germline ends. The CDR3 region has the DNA TGTGCCAGTACTCAGGACAGTACCTTCTACAATGAGCAGTTCTTC. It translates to CASTQDSTFYNEQFF.

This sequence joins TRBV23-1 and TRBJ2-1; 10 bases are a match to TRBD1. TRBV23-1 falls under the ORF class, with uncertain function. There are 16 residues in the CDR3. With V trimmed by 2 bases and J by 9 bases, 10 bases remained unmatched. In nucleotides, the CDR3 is TGCGCCAGCAGTCAAACCGGGACAGGGGAATTTGGTGAGCAGTTCTTC. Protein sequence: CASSQTGTGEFGEQFF.

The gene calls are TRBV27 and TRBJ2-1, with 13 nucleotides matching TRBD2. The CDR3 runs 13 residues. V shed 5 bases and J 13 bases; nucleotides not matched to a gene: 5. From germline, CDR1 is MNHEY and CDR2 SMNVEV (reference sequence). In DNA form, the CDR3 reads TGTGCCAGCAGTAGGGGACTAGCGGGATTTCAGTTCTTC. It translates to CASSRGLAGFQFF.

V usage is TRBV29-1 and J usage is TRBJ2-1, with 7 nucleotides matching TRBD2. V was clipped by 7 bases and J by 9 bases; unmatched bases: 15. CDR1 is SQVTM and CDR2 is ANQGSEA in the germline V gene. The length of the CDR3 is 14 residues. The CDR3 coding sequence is TGCAGCGCGGAACCTCGGGGGAGGGCCCGTGAGCAGTTCTTC. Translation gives CSAEPRGRAREQFF.

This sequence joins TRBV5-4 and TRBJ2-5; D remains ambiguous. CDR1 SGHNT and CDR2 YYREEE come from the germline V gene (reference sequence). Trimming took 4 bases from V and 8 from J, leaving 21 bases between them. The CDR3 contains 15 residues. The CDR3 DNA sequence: TGTGCCAGCAGCCCCCAGGACGGAACCAAGAGAACCCAGTACTTC. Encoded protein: CASSPQDGTKRTQYF.

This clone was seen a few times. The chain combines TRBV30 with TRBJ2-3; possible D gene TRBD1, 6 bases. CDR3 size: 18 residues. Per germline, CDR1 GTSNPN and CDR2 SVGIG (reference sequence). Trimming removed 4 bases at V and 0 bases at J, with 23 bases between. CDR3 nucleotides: TGTGCCTGGACCCCCTGGGGGTGGACAGCCCGAAGCACAGATACGCAGTATTTT. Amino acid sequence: CAWTPWGWTARSTDTQYF.

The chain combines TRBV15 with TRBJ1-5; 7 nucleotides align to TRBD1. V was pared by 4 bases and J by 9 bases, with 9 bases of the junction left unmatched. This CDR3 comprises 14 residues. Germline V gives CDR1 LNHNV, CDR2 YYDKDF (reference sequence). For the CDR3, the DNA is TGTGCCACCAGCACTAGACAGGGCCAGGGGCCCCAGCATTTT. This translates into CATSTRQGQGPQHF.

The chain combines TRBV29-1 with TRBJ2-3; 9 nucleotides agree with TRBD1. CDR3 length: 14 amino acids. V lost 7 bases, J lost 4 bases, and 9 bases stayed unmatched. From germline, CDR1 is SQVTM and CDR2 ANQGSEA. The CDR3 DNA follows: TGCAGCGCCGGAAGGGACAGGGTCGCAGATACGCAGTATTTT. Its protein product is CSAGRDRVADTQYF.

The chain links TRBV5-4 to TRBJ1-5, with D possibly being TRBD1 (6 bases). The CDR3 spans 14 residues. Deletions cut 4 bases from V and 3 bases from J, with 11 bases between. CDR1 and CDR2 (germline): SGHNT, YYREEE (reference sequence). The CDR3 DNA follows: TGTGCCAGCAGCCCGGGACACTACAATCAGCCCCAGCATTTT. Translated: CASSPGHYNQPQHF.

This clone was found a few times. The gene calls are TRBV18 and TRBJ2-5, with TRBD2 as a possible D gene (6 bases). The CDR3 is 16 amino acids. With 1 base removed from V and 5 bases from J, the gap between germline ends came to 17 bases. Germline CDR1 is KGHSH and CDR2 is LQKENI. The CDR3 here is CASSPLGTYSGETQYF. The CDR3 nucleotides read TGTGCCAGCTCACCACTTGGGACTTACTCCGGGGAGACCCAGTACTTC.

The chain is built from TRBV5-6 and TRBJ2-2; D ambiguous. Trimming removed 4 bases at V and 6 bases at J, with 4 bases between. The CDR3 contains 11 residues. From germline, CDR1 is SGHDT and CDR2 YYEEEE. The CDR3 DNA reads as TGTGCCAGCAGCCACCCCGGGGAGCTGTTTTTT. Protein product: CASSHPGELFF.

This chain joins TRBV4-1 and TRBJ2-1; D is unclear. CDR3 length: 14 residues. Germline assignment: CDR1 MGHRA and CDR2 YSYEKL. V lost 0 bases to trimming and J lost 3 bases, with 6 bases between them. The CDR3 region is CASSQDELYNEQFF. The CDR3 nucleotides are TGCGCCAGCAGCCAAGATGAGCTCTACAATGAGCAGTTCTTC.

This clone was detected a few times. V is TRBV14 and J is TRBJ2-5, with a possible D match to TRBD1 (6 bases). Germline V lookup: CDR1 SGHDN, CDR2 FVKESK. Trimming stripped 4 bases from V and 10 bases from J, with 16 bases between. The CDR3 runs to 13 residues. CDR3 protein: CASSRSRGSRQYF. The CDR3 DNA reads TGTGCCAGCAGCCGGAGTAGGGGGAGTCGCCAGTACTTC.

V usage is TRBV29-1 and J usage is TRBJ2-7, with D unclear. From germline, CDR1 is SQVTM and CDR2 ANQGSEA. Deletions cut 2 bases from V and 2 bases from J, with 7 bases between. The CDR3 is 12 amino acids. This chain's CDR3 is CSVELDTYEQYF. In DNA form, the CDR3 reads TGCAGCGTTGAACTCGATACCTACGAGCAGTACTTC.

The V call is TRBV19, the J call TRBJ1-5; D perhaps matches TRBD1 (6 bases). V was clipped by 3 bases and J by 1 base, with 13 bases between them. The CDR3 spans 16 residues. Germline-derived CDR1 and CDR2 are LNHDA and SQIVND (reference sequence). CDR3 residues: CASSIRQGSSNQPQHF. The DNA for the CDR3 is TGTGCCAGTAGTATCCGCCAGGGGTCGAGCAATCAGCCCCAGCATTTT.

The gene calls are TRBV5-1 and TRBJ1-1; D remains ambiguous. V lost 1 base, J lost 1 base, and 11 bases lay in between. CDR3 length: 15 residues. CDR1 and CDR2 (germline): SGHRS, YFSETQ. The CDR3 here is CASSLLSPGNTEAFF. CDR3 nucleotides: TGCGCCAGCAGCTTGTTATCTCCGGGGAACACTGAAGCTTTCTTT.

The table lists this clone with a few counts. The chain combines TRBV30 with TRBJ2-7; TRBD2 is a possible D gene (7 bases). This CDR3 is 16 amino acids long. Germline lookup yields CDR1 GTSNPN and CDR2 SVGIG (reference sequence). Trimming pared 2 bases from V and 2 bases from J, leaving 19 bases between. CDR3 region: CAWSRGIAGGTYEQYF. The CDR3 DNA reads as TGTGCCTGGAGTAGGGGGATAGCGGGCGGAACCTACGAGCAGTACTTC.

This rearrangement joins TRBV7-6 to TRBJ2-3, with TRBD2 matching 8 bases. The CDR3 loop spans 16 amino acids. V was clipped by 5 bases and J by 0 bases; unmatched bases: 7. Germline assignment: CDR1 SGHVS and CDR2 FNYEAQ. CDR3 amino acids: CASSTSGGVSTDTQYF. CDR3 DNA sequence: TGTGCCAGCAGCACTAGCGGCGGGGTGAGCACAGATACGCAGTATTTT.